The clone carrying this T cell receptor beta chain has a handful of counts. From RNA transcripts, TCR beta CDR3 regions were amplified. HTBI primers drove first-round RT-PCR of the TCR CDR3. TCRdb re-called the multiplex PCR reads through MiXCR, storing one row per CDR3 protein. The table has approximately 640,000 distinct CDR3 sequences, 45% seen once. This entry comes from a study of T cells in Graves' hyperthyroidism and ophthalmopathy. V was clipped by 2 bases and J by 7 bases; unmatched bases: 6. The CDR3 consists of 15 residues. From germline, CDR1 is SGHDN and CDR2 FVKESK. The sample taken for sequencing was peripheral blood or thyroid tissue (not recorded which). The sequence was obtained from an adult man with Graves' disease, either hyperthyroidism or ophthalmopathy (not recorded which). V gene TRBV14 combines with J gene TRBJ1-4; the match to TRBD1 covers 8 bases. Written as DNA, the CDR3 is TGTGCCAGCAGCCAAAGGACAGGGTTCGGTGAAAAACTGTTTTTT. Its translation is CASSQRTGFGEKLFF.